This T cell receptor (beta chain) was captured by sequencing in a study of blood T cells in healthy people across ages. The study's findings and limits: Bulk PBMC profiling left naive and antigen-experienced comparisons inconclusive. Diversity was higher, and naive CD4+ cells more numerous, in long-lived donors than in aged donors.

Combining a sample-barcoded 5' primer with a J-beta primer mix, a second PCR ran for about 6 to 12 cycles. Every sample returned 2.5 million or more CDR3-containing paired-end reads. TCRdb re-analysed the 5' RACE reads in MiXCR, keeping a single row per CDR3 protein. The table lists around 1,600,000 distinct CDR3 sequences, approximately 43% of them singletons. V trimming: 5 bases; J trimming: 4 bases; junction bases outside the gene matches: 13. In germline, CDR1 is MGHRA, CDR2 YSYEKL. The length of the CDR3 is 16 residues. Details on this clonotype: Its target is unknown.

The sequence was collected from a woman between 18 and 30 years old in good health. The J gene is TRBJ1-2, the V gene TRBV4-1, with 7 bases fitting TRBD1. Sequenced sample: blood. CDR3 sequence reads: CASSSFLQGVAYGYTF. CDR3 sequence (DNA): TGCGCCAGCAGCTCCTTCCTCCAGGGGGTCGCCTATGGCTACACCTTC.